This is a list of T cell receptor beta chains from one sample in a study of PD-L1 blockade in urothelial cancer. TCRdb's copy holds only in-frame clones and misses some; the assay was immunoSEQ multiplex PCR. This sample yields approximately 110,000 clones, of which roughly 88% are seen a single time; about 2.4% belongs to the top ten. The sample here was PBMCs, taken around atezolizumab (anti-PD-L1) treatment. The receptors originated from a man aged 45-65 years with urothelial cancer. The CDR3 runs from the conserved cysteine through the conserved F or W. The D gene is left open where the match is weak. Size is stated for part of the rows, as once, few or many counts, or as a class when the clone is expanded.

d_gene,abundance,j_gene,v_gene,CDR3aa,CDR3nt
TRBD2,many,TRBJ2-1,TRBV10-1,CASSDGASGNYEQFF,TGCGCCAGCAGTGACGGGGCTAGCGGGAACTATGAGCAGTTCTTC
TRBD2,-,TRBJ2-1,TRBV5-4,CASSSLRGGSYNEQFF,TGTGCCAGCAGCTCGTTACGCGGGGGGTCCTACAATGAGCAGTTCTTC
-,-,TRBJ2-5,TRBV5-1,CASSLGPLGGQETQYF,TGCGCCAGCAGCTTGGGCCCCCTTGGCGGTCAAGAGACCCAGTACTTC
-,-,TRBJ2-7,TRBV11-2,CASSLRRDRGYEQYF,TGTGCCAGCAGCTTACGGAGGGACCGCGGCTACGAGCAGTACTTC
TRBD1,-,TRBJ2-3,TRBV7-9,CASRQGTTDTQYF,TGTGCCAGTCGACAGGGGACGACAGATACGCAGTATTTT
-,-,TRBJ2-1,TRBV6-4,CASSEQGNEQFF,TGTGCCAGCAGTGAACAGGGCAATGAGCAGTTCTTC
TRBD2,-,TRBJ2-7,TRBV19,CASAEGTSVYEQYF,TGTGCCAGTGCTGAAGGGACTAGCGTCTACGAGCAGTACTTC
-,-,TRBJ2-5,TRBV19,CASSINRAQETQYF,TGTGCCAGTAGTATAAACAGGGCCCAAGAGACCCAGTACTTC
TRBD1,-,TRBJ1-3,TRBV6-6,CASRQGQSGNTIYF,TGTGCCAGCAGACAGGGGCAATCTGGAAACACCATATATTTT
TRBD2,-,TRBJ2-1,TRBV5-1,CASRTSGTQYNEQFF,TGCGCCAGCCGGACTAGCGGGACGCAATACAATGAGCAGTTCTTC
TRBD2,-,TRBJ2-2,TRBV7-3,CASSLSPQGGKGELFF,TGTGCCAGCAGCTTATCCCCCCAGGGAGGGAAGGGGGAGCTGTTTTTT
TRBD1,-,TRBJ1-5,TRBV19,CASTRTGGNQPQHF,TGTGCCAGTACCAGGACAGGGGGCAATCAGCCCCAGCATTTT
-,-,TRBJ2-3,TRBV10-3,CAISPKVAENTDTQYF,TGTGCCATCAGTCCCAAAGTAGCGGAAAACACAGATACGCAGTATTTT
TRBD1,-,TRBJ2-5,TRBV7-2,CASSRTGETQYF,TGTGCCAGCAGCAGGACAGGGGAGACCCAGTACTTC
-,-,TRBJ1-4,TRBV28,CASSPWPVEKLFF,TGTGCCAGCAGCCCCTGGCCAGTGGAAAAACTGTTTTTT
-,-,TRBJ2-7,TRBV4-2,CASSQEGGVSFGQYF,TGTGCCAGCAGCCAAGAGGGGGGAGTCTCGTTTGGGCAGTACTTC
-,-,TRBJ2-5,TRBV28,CASSSVRVAQYF,TGTGCCAGCAGTTCGGTCCGGGTTGCCCAGTACTTC
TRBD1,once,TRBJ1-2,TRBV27,CASSEIRQGLYGYTF,TGTGCCAGCAGTGAAATAAGACAGGGACTCTATGGCTACACCTTC
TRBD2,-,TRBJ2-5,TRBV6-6,CASKYPSGRGMETQYF,TGTGCCAGCAAATACCCTAGCGGGAGGGGGATGGAGACCCAGTACTTC
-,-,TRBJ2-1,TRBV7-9,CASSWQGLNEQFF,TGTGCCAGCAGCTGGCAGGGATTGAATGAGCAGTTCTTC
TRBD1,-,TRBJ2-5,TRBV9,CASSDRDREETQYF,TGTGCCAGCAGCGACCGGGACAGGGAAGAGACCCAGTACTTC
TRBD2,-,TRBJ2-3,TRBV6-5,CASKWSREGTDTQYF,TGTGCCAGCAAGTGGTCGCGGGAGGGGACAGATACGCAGTATTTT
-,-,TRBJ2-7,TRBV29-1,CSVEDWATYEQYF,TGCAGCGTTGAAGATTGGGCTACATACGAGCAGTACTTC
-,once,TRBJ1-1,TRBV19,CASSIQGLNTEAFF,TGTGCCAGTAGTATCCAGGGGCTAAACACTGAAGCTTTCTTT
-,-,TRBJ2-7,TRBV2,CASSEVSPGRGSYEQYF,TGTGCCAGCAGTGAAGTCTCGCCGGGCAGGGGCTCCTACGAGCAGTACTTC
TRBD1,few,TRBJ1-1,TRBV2,CASSRGTGQGTEAFF,TGTGCCAGCAGTCGGGGGACAGGGCAGGGGACTGAAGCTTTCTTT
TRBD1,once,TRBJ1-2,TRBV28,CASSLGRTGERGYTF,TGTGCCAGCAGTTTGGGCCGGACAGGGGAACGCGGCTACACCTTC
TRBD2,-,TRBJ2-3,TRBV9,CASSVVLAGGSDTQYF,TGTGCCAGCAGCGTAGTGTTAGCGGGAGGAAGTGATACGCAGTATTTT
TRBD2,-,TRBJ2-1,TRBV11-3,CASSLAGASGRYEQFF,TGTGCCAGCAGCTTAGCCGGCGCTAGCGGGAGGTATGAGCAGTTCTTC
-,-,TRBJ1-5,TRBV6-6,CASKPGDRDQPQHF,TGTGCCAGCAAGCCAGGGGATAGGGATCAGCCCCAGCATTTT
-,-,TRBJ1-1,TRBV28,CASSKGGANTEAFF,TGTGCCAGCAGTAAGGGAGGGGCGAACACTGAAGCTTTCTTT
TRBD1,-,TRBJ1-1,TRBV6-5,CASSYSDRGNTEAFF,TGTGCCAGCAGTTACTCCGACAGGGGGAACACTGAAGCTTTCTTT
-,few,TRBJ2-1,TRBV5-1,CASSSDSSYNEQFF,TGCGCCAGCAGCTCGGACAGCTCCTACAATGAGCAGTTCTTC
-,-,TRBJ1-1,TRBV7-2,CASSQTGQNTEAFF,TGTGCCAGCAGCCAAACAGGGCAAAACACTGAAGCTTTCTTT
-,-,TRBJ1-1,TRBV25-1,CASSPGQNTEAFF,TGTGCCAGCAGTCCGGGACAGAACACTGAAGCTTTCTTT
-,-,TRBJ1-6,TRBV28,CASSRSGVSPLHF,TGTGCCAGCAGCCGGTCGGGGGTTTCACCCCTCCACTTT
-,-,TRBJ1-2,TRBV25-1,CASSRGYGYTF,TGTGCCAGCAGCAGAGGCTATGGCTACACCTTC
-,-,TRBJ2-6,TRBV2,CASSSRGSGANVLTF,TGTGCCAGCAGTTCCCGGGGTTCCGGGGCCAACGTCCTGACTTTC
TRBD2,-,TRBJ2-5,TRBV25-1,CASSELTSGSQETQYF,TGTGCCAGCAGTGAATTGACTAGCGGGAGCCAAGAGACCCAGTACTTC
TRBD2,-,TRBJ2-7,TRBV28,CASSLILGGGGDREQYF,TGTGCCAGCAGTTTAATCCTGGGTGGCGGGGGGGATCGCGAGCAGTACTTC